The 12 T cell receptor beta chains below were found in one sample sequenced in a study of identical twins. TCRdb reprocessed the 5' RACE reads with MiXCR, giving one entry per CDR3 protein. The table includes 1,800,000 or so distinct CDR3 sequences, under 35% detected once. The sample consisted of cord blood. The receptors come from a newborn girl in good health.

This clonotype was seen more than once but under ten times. This chain joins TRBV20-1 and TRBJ1-1; the D gene is possibly TRBD1 (5 bases). CDR1 is DFQATT and CDR2 is SNEGSKA in the germline V gene (reference sequence). Trimming removed 5 bases from V and 4 bases from J, with 14 bases in between. The CDR3 totals 13 residues. CDR3 amino acids: CSAGDPSGTEAFF. DNA of the CDR3: TGCAGTGCTGGGGACCCTTCTGGCACTGAAGCTTTCTTT.

The V and J genes are TRBV20-1 and TRBJ2-1; D uncertain. The germline V gene has CDR1 DFQATT and CDR2 SNEGSKA (reference sequence). This CDR3 spans 11 amino acids. V was cut by 1 base and J by 8 bases, with 6 bases left in between. The CDR3 coding sequence is TGCAGTGCTAGAGGGGCGTATGAGCAGTTCTTC. Translation gives CSARGAYEQFF.

This clonotype appeared a few times. This chain uses TRBV7-9 with TRBJ2-1; unclear D gene. The CDR3 is 12 amino acids. Germline-derived CDR1 and CDR2 are SEHNR and FQNEAQ (reference sequence). Trimming stripped 4 bases from V and 8 bases from J, with 9 bases between. The CDR3 here is CASSSTWHEQFF. The CDR3 region has the DNA TGTGCCAGCAGCTCCACTTGGCATGAGCAGTTCTTC. Looking up the rest from reference TRBV7-9 and TRBJ2-1 gives the full variable domain: DTGVSQNPRHKITKRGQNVTFRCDPISEHNRLYWYRQTLGQGPEFLTYFQNEAQLEKSRLLSDRFSAERPKGSFSTLEIQRTEQGDSAMYLCASSSTWHEQFFGPGTRLTVL.

This clonotype was recorded at least ten times. This rearrangement joins TRBV13 to TRBJ1-2; D uncertain. The V and J ends lost 0 bases and 1 base respectively, with 6 bases between them. The germline V gene has CDR1 PRHDT and CDR2 FYEKMQ (reference sequence). The CDR3 loop spans 14 amino acids. CDR3 DNA: TGTGCCAGCAGCTTAGGAGGGTTTAACTATGGCTACACCTTC. This translates into CASSLGGFNYGYTF. Full variable domain (rest looked up from reference TRBV13 and TRBJ1-2): AAGVIQSPRHLIKEKRETATLKCYPIPRHDTVYWYQQGPGQDPQFLISFYEKMQSDKGSIPDRFSAQQFSDYHSELNMSSLELGDSALYFCASSLGGFNYGYTFGSGTRLTVV.

A few counts support this clonotype. A much larger clonotype is one base distant, so this may be a read error. The rearrangement joins TRBV7-8 to TRBJ1-4, with D perhaps matching TRBD1 (6 bases). The V and J ends lost 5 bases and 7 bases respectively, with 14 bases between them. Per germline, CDR1 SGHVS and CDR2 FQNEAQ. The CDR3 runs to 14 residues. The CDR3 DNA follows: TGTGCCAGCAGCCCCGGGACAAGGGGTGAAAAACTGTTTTTT. Its protein is CASSPGTRGEKLFF.

This clonotype occurred a few times. The CDR3 sequence: CASGQGANIQYF. The CDR3 bases are TGTGCCAGCGGACAGGGGGCGAACATTCAGTACTTC. The chain recombines TRBV7-9 with TRBJ2-4; 11 nucleotides match TRBD1. There are 12 residues in the CDR3. From germline, CDR1 is SEHNR and CDR2 FQNEAQ (reference sequence). With 8 bases clipped from V and 7 bases from J, the junction kept 1 base outside the gene matches.

This rearrangement joins TRBV4-2 to TRBJ1-3, with no clear D. The CDR3 contains 17 residues. CDR1 is LGHNA and CDR2 is YNFKEQ in the germline V gene. V was pared by 1 base and J by 4 bases, with 17 bases between. CDR3 protein: CASSQVSRTAAGNTIYF. The CDR3, as DNA: TGTGCCAGCAGCCAAGTTTCCCGAACAGCTGCAGGAAACACCATATATTTT.

This clonotype was seen a few times. The chain uses TRBV28 and TRBJ2-7; D is possibly TRBD2 (5 bases). Germline V gene sequence: CDR1 MDHEN, CDR2 SYDVKM. Trimming cost V 6 bases and J 4 bases, with 19 bases left between them. The CDR3 spans 15 residues. CDR3 loop: CASSRFLGLSYEQYF. Written as DNA, the CDR3 is TGTGCCAGCAGCAGATTCCTCGGACTGTCATACGAGCAGTACTTC.

The chain uses TRBV5-1 and TRBJ1-1; weak D call: TRBD1 (5 bases). V was pared by 2 bases and J by 0 bases, with 20 bases between. CDR1 and CDR2 (germline): SGHRS, YFSETQ. This CDR3 is 18 amino acids long. The CDR3 here is CASSFGTAPDVMNTEAFF. For the CDR3, the DNA is TGCGCCAGCAGCTTCGGGACCGCGCCAGACGTTATGAACACTGAAGCTTTCTTT.

This clonotype was recorded a few times. The gene calls are TRBV7-2 and TRBJ2-5; D is possibly TRBD2 (6 bases). CDR3 size: 14 residues. CDR1 and CDR2 (germline): SGHTA, FQGNSA. The V gene lost 10 bases and the J gene lost 5 bases, with 20 bases spanning the gap. CDR3 in amino acids: CATGEDFWRETQYF. The DNA for the CDR3 is TGTGCCACTGGGGAGGACTTCTGGAGGGAGACCCAGTACTTC.

The gene calls are TRBV18 and TRBJ2-4; the D is unclear. Trimming removed 0 bases at V and 2 bases at J, with 8 bases between. The CDR3 is 15 amino acids. Per the germline V gene, CDR1 is KGHSH and CDR2 is LQKENI. The CDR3 protein is CASSPPRTTKNIQYF. In nucleotides, the CDR3 is TGTGCCAGCTCACCACCTAGAACAACCAAAAACATTCAGTACTTC.

This clonotype appeared a few times. At one end the junction does not follow the germline gene, possibly because of a read error. The chain links TRBV6-6 to TRBJ2-4; 10 bases agree with TRBD2. The CDR3 is 17 amino acids. Germline V gives CDR1 MNHNY, CDR2 SVGAGI (reference sequence). Here the CDR3 reads CASSPLAGLLAKNIRYF. The CDR3 DNA is TGTGCCAGCAGCCCACTAGCGGGGCTCCTAGCCAAAAACATTCGGTACTTC.